This entry lists 3 T cell receptor beta chains sequenced from one sample in a study of radiation and T cells in renal cell carcinoma. Time point here: blood 4 weeks post-SBRT, at nephrectomy. The treatment is: 15 Gy SBRT to primary tumor, nephrectomy 4 weeks later. Generated by immunoSEQ multiplex PCR, the TCRdb table keeps only in-frame clones and is missing some. The sample has 60,000 or so clones; about 80% are singletons. The sample was blood, taken from a patient whose treatment included radiotherapy and nephrectomy. These receptors were taken from a man between 60 and 70 years old with renal cell carcinoma.

The rearrangement uses TRBV19 and TRBJ1-6; TRBD1 matches at 9 bases. Per the germline V gene, CDR1 is LNHDA and CDR2 is SQIVND (reference sequence). V gave up 6 bases and J gave up 7 bases; unmatched junction bases: 10. This CDR3 contains 16 residues. The CDR3 DNA follows: TGTGCCAGTAGGGCCGACCGGGACAGGGTCAATTCACCCCTCCACTTT. This sequence encodes CASRADRDRVNSPLHF. Using reference TRBV19 and TRBJ1-6 for the parts outside the CDR3, the full variable domain is DGGITQSPKYLFRKEGQNVTLSCEQNLNHDAMYWYRQDPGQGLRLIYYSQIVNDFQKGDIAEGYSVSREKKESFPLTVTSAQKNPTAFYLCASRADRDRVNSPLHFGNGTRLTVT.

This chain joins TRBV11-2 and TRBJ1-2; 7 bases match TRBD1. From germline, CDR1 is SGHAT and CDR2 FQNNGV. The CDR3 totals 13 residues. V was pared by 6 bases and J by 8 bases, with 9 bases of the junction left unmatched. Written as DNA, the CDR3 is TGTGCCAGCAGTTCCCGACAGGGCCCCGGCTACACCTTC. The encoded protein is CASSSRQGPGYTF. The full variable domain, rest sourced from reference TRBV11-2 and TRBJ1-2, is EAGVAQSPRYKIIEKRQSVAFWCNPISGHATLYWYQQILGQGPKLLIQFQNNGVVDDSQLPKDRFSAERLKGVDSTLKIQPAKLEDSAVYLCASSSRQGPGYTFGSGTRLTVV.

The chain carries TRBV2 and TRBJ2-5; D is unclear. V lost 8 bases, J lost 5 bases, and 24 bases lay in between. CDR1 and CDR2 from the germline V gene are SNHLY and FYNNEI. The CDR3 spans 16 residues. This CDR3 reads CASSPAPTNLGETQYF. DNA for the CDR3: TGTGCCAGCTCCCCTGCCCCGACCAACCTAGGGGAGACCCAGTACTTC.